Listed below are T cell receptor beta chains from one sample, sequenced in a study of T cell repertoires in cytomegalovirus infection. Their antigens are not known. Using its own MiXCR run on the reads, TCRdb lists one record per CDR3 protein. The data show about 220,000 distinct CDR3 sequences, roughly two fifths seen once. The sequencing used CD8+ T cells from cultured PBMCs, collected from culture after CMV antigen stimulation. The receptors come from a human donor in good health (CMV status not recorded). Some clones in this sample may be carry-over from other donors' samples. CDR3s include the opening cysteine and the closing phenylalanine or tryptophan. Each record gives: J gene, clone size, V gene, D gene, CDR3 DNA, CDR3 protein. The D gene is left open where the match is weak. For some rows the clone size is stated as once, few or many, or as a class when expanded; others skip it.

J gene: TRBJ2-7
clone size: few
V gene: TRBV7-6
D gene: NA
CDR3 DNA: TGTGCCAGCAGCTTATCGGTAGACTACGAGCAGTACTTC
CDR3 protein: CASSLSVDYEQYF

J gene: TRBJ2-3
clone size: NA
V gene: TRBV5-1
D gene: TRBD2
CDR3 DNA: TGCGCCAGCAGCCCTTGGCGGGAGGGGAAAGATACGCAGTATTTT
CDR3 protein: CASSPWREGKDTQYF

J gene: TRBJ1-4
clone size: NA
V gene: TRBV27
D gene: TRBD1
CDR3 DNA: TGTGCCAGCCGGGACAGGGATCCAACTAATGAAAAACTGTTTTTT
CDR3 protein: CASRDRDPTNEKLFF

J gene: TRBJ2-7
clone size: NA
V gene: TRBV27
D gene: NA
CDR3 DNA: TGTGCCAGCAGCTATACTAGCCGAAGTTCCTACGAGCAGTACTTC
CDR3 protein: CASSYTSRSSYEQYF

J gene: TRBJ2-7
clone size: NA
V gene: TRBV6-6
D gene: TRBD1
CDR3 DNA: TGTGCCAGCAGTTACGGGACAGGGAGGCGCTACGAGCAGTACTTC
CDR3 protein: CASSYGTGRRYEQYF

J gene: TRBJ2-7
clone size: few
V gene: TRBV7-8
D gene: NA
CDR3 DNA: TGTGCCAGCAGCTTCGAACGGGGAGCCTACGAGCAGTACTTC
CDR3 protein: CASSFERGAYEQYF

J gene: TRBJ2-3
clone size: few
V gene: TRBV27
D gene: NA
CDR3 DNA: TGTGCCAGCAGTCCCGGGACAACTAGCACAGATACGCAGTATTTT
CDR3 protein: CASSPGTTSTDTQYF

J gene: TRBJ2-2
clone size: NA
V gene: TRBV7-3
D gene: NA
CDR3 DNA: TGTGCCACCGAGAGGGGCCTAGGATCCGGGGAGCTGTTTTTT
CDR3 protein: CATERGLGSGELFF

J gene: TRBJ2-7
clone size: NA
V gene: TRBV6-5
D gene: TRBD1
CDR3 DNA: TGTGCCAGCAAAGAAAAGGGGGCAACCTCCTACGAGCAGTACTTC
CDR3 protein: CASKEKGATSYEQYF

J gene: TRBJ2-7
clone size: NA
V gene: TRBV27
D gene: NA
CDR3 DNA: TGTGCCAGCAGTCAGTATCACGAGCAGTACTTC
CDR3 protein: CASSQYHEQYF

J gene: TRBJ1-1
clone size: NA
V gene: TRBV2
D gene: NA
CDR3 DNA: TGTGCCAGCAGGAAATGGGGGGAGTACACTGAAGCTTTCTTT
CDR3 protein: CASRKWGEYTEAFF

J gene: TRBJ2-1
clone size: NA
V gene: TRBV12-5
D gene: NA
CDR3 DNA: TGTGCTAGTGGTCCCGGGGGTAGCGGACATCTTGGTGAGCAGTTCTTC
CDR3 protein: CASGPGGSGHLGEQFF

J gene: TRBJ1-3
clone size: many
V gene: TRBV7-9
D gene: NA
CDR3 DNA: TGTGCCAGCAGCTTAGATTCCGGACCGGGTGGAAACACCATATATTTT
CDR3 protein: CASSLDSGPGGNTIYF

J gene: TRBJ2-7
clone size: few
V gene: TRBV11-1
D gene: NA
CDR3 DNA: TGTGCCAGCAGTGAGGCGGAAATGTACGAGCAGTACTTC
CDR3 protein: CASSEAEMYEQYF

J gene: TRBJ1-4
clone size: few
V gene: TRBV19
D gene: NA
CDR3 DNA: TGTGCCAGTACCCTACTGGCCTCAGAGGACAGAGGCGAAAAACTGTTTTTT
CDR3 protein: CASTLLASEDRGEKLFF

J gene: TRBJ1-1
clone size: few
V gene: TRBV29-1
D gene: NA
CDR3 DNA: TGCAGCGTGTCCGACAGACAGAACACTGAAGCTTTCTTT
CDR3 protein: CSVSDRQNTEAFF

J gene: TRBJ2-1
clone size: NA
V gene: TRBV6-6
D gene: TRBD2
CDR3 DNA: TGTGCCAGCAGTTACTCGATGCGACTAGCGAGCTACAATGAGCAGTTCTTC
CDR3 protein: CASSYSMRLASYNEQFF

J gene: TRBJ2-2
clone size: NA
V gene: TRBV6-1
D gene: TRBD1
CDR3 DNA: TGTGCCAGCAGTGAAAAAAGGACAGGGATTACCGGGGAGCTGTTTTTT
CDR3 protein: CASSEKRTGITGELFF

J gene: TRBJ1-1
clone size: few
V gene: TRBV20-1
D gene: NA
CDR3 DNA: TGCAGTGCTAGAGAAGGTCCGGGACCCGGAGGGGGCACTGAAGCTTTCTTT
CDR3 protein: CSAREGPGPGGGTEAFF

J gene: TRBJ2-3
clone size: many
V gene: TRBV10-1
D gene: NA
CDR3 DNA: TGCGCCAGCAGTGAGTCCCTCGCAGATACGCAGTATTTT
CDR3 protein: CASSESLADTQYF

J gene: TRBJ2-5
clone size: few
V gene: TRBV4-2
D gene: TRBD1
CDR3 DNA: TGTGCCAGCAGCCAAGCCCCCTTACAGGGGAACCAAGAGACCCAGTACTTC
CDR3 protein: CASSQAPLQGNQETQYF

J gene: TRBJ2-1
clone size: NA
V gene: TRBV27
D gene: TRBD2
CDR3 DNA: TGTGCCAGCAGTTTACGGCTAGCGGTACACAATGAGCAGTTCTTC
CDR3 protein: CASSLRLAVHNEQFF

J gene: TRBJ2-2
clone size: NA
V gene: TRBV7-6
D gene: TRBD2
CDR3 DNA: TGTGCCAGCAGCCCCGCGGAGCGGGGGGACACCGGGGAGCTGTTTTTT
CDR3 protein: CASSPAERGDTGELFF

J gene: TRBJ2-3
clone size: many
V gene: TRBV7-2
D gene: NA
CDR3 DNA: TGTGCCAGCAGCTTCGAGGACCTCACAGATACGCAGTATTTT
CDR3 protein: CASSFEDLTDTQYF

J gene: TRBJ2-7
clone size: NA
V gene: TRBV7-3
D gene: TRBD2
CDR3 DNA: TGTGCCAGCAGCTTAGGAGGCGGGAGAAGTTCGGGAGAGCAGTACTTC
CDR3 protein: CASSLGGGRSSGEQYF

J gene: TRBJ2-7
clone size: NA
V gene: TRBV20-1
D gene: TRBD2
CDR3 DNA: TGCAGTGCTAGCCACCTTAGCGGGGGGGCCTACGAGCAGTACTTC
CDR3 protein: CSASHLSGGAYEQYF

J gene: TRBJ2-1
clone size: NA
V gene: TRBV6-1
D gene: NA
CDR3 DNA: TGTGCCAGCAGTGATCTGGGTTTGGACTACAATGAGCAGTTCTTC
CDR3 protein: CASSDLGLDYNEQFF

J gene: TRBJ2-2
clone size: NA
V gene: TRBV5-1
D gene: TRBD1
CDR3 DNA: TGCGCCAGCAGCTTCCGGACAGGGGACACCGGGGAGCTGTTTTTT
CDR3 protein: CASSFRTGDTGELFF

J gene: TRBJ2-1
clone size: NA
V gene: TRBV7-6
D gene: NA
CDR3 DNA: TGTGCTAGCAGCCCAGTCGGGCAGGGAATCGCGAATGAGCAGTTCTTC
CDR3 protein: CASSPVGQGIANEQFF

J gene: TRBJ1-2
clone size: NA
V gene: TRBV7-9
D gene: NA
CDR3 DNA: TGTGCCAGCAGCTTATGGGGAGGCTACACCTTC
CDR3 protein: CASSLWGGYTF

J gene: TRBJ2-1
clone size: NA
V gene: TRBV28
D gene: TRBD2
CDR3 DNA: TGTGCCAGCAGTTCCATAGCGGGATGGAGGAATGAGCAGTTCTTC
CDR3 protein: CASSSIAGWRNEQFF

J gene: TRBJ2-1
clone size: NA
V gene: TRBV7-2
D gene: NA
CDR3 DNA: TGTGCCAGCAGCTTAATCAGGGAGGATGAGCAGTTCTTC
CDR3 protein: CASSLIREDEQFF

J gene: TRBJ2-1
clone size: NA
V gene: TRBV6-8
D gene: NA
CDR3 DNA: TGTGCCAGCAGTTACTCGGCCAACTATGAGCAGTTCTTC
CDR3 protein: CASSYSANYEQFF

J gene: TRBJ1-5
clone size: NA
V gene: TRBV5-5
D gene: NA
CDR3 DNA: TGTGCCAGCAGCTTGACAGGGAGTACCAATCAGCCCCAGCATTTT
CDR3 protein: CASSLTGSTNQPQHF

J gene: TRBJ2-7
clone size: NA
V gene: TRBV11-2
D gene: NA
CDR3 DNA: TGTGCCAGCAGCCTCTGGTCCAGGGAAGGGTCCTACGAGCAGTACTTC
CDR3 protein: CASSLWSREGSYEQYF